This T cell receptor beta chain was documented in a study of beta chain features in type 1 diabetes. CD4+ cells of the naive, central memory, regulatory and stem cell-like memory types were sorted via CD45RO/CCR7/CD25/CD127/CD95/CD27. Study observations and caveats: Shorter TCRB CDR3s, moderately but significantly so, marked every one of the four CD4+ subsets in Type 1 diabetes patients.

Since all of the isolated RNA was reverse transcribed, expressed TCRB transcripts were what got sequenced. Sequenced by immunoSEQ multiplex PCR; TCRdb stores in-frame clones only, minus some. The table records tens of thousands of clones, approximately 52% of them present only once. Germline values: CDR1 MDHEN, CDR2 SYDVKM. This CDR3 is 16 amino acids long. Trimming removed 2 bases at V and 2 bases at J, with 12 bases between. Only one count was recorded for this clone. The target antigen is unknown. The chain uses TRBV28 and TRBJ2-2; tentatively, D is TRBD2 (6 bases). Input material: Tregs from blood. The TCR sequence derives from a woman between 40 and 55 years old with type 1 diabetes. In nucleotides, the CDR3 is TGTGCCAGCAGTTTAATCGGGACTCCCAACACCGGGGAGCTGTTTTTT. It yields the protein CASSLIGTPNTGELFF.